The rows below give T cell receptor beta chains drawn from one sample of a study of response to subunit inactivated influenza vaccine. TCRdb re-analysed the RT-PCR reads in MiXCR, keeping a single row per CDR3 protein. The data show a few hundred thousand distinct CDR3 sequences, 13% to 15% seen once. Material: PBMCs from blood, obtained about 13 days after vaccination. Receptors were obtained from a middle-aged man who received an inactivated influenza vaccine. Each CDR3 is given with its conserved first and last residue. A D gene is named only where the DNA matches it firmly. Clone size is given for some rows only: seen once, a few or many times, or a class if the clone is expanded.

clone size	D gene	V gene	J gene	CDR3 protein	CDR3 DNA
few	TRBD2	TRBV24-1	TRBJ2-3	CATSMGGAWGTDTQYF	TGTGCCACCAGTATGGGAGGGGCTTGGGGCACAGATACGCAGTATTTT
.	TRBD1	TRBV5-4	TRBJ2-4	CASSPNRGLAKNIQYF	TGTGCCAGCAGCCCAAACAGGGGGCTGGCCAAAAACATTCAGTACTTC
.	TRBD2	TRBV20-1	TRBJ2-7	CSANPLAGPSYEQYF	TGCAGTGCCAACCCGTTAGCGGGACCCTCCTACGAGCAGTACTTC
.	.	TRBV20-1	TRBJ2-5	CSASVGTQYF	TGCAGTGCTAGTGTCGGCACCCAGTACTTC
.	TRBD1	TRBV12-3/TRBV12-4	TRBJ1-2	CASSLTGGGGYTF	TGTGCCAGCAGCCTGACAGGGGGTGGTGGCTACACCTTC
.	TRBD1	TRBV24-1	TRBJ2-3	CATSDFGQGARNTDTQYF	TGTGCCACCAGTGATTTTGGGCAGGGGGCGCGCAACACAGATACGCAGTATTTT
few	.	TRBV6-1	TRBJ2-1	CASSTRDGNEQFF	TGTGCCAGCAGCACGCGGGATGGCAATGAGCAGTTCTTC
few	.	TRBV7-9	TRBJ1-1	CASSLATAGDEAFF	TGTGCCAGCAGCTTAGCAACGGCAGGAGATGAAGCTTTCTTT
few	.	TRBV5-1	TRBJ2-7	CASSLEPGLSSYEQYF	TGCGCCAGCAGCTTGGAACCGGGACTGAGCTCCTACGAGCAGTACTTC
.	.	TRBV5-1	TRBJ2-7	CASSLDPTGAYEQYF	TGCGCCAGCAGCTTGGACCCTACGGGAGCCTACGAGCAGTACTTC
many	.	TRBV24-1	TRBJ1-1	CATRKNSEVTEAFF	TGTGCCACCAGGAAGAATTCCGAGGTCACTGAAGCTTTCTTT
.	TRBD2	TRBV12-3/TRBV12-4	TRBJ2-1	CASSLMGLALDEQFF	TGTGCCAGCAGTTTAATGGGACTAGCGTTAGATGAGCAGTTCTTC
.	.	TRBV28	TRBJ2-5	CASSFFSGIKETQYF	TGTGCCAGCAGTTTTTTTAGCGGCATCAAAGAGACCCAGTACTTC
.	.	TRBV20-1	TRBJ2-3	CSARDHSSTDTQYF	TGCAGTGCTAGAGATCACAGCAGCACAGATACGCAGTATTTT
.	TRBD1	TRBV7-9	TRBJ1-6	CASSTDRAIYNSPLHF	TGTGCCAGCAGCACCGACAGGGCGATCTATAATTCACCCCTCCACTTT
few	.	TRBV4-2	TRBJ1-6	CASSSQRGGQRSPLHF	TGTGCCAGCAGCAGCCAAAGGGGGGGGCAGCGATCACCCCTCCACTTT
.	TRBD2	TRBV6-5	TRBJ2-3	CAAGEGADTQYF	TGTGCCGCGGGGGAAGGGGCAGATACGCAGTATTTT
few	.	TRBV10-1	TRBJ2-7	CASSPTGVSSSYEQYF	TGCGCCAGCAGTCCTACCGGGGTCTCGAGCTCCTACGAGCAGTACTTC
.	.	TRBV12-3/TRBV12-4	TRBJ1-5	CASSNGWSTQPQHF	TGTGCCAGCAGTAACGGGTGGAGCACTCAGCCCCAGCATTTT
.	TRBD1	TRBV9	TRBJ2-7	CASSVGLTGVREQYF	TGTGCCAGCAGCGTAGGTCTCACAGGGGTTCGGGAGCAGTACTTC
.	.	TRBV3-1	TRBJ2-3	CASSRISAGVDTQYF	TGTGCCAGCAGCCGCATTTCGGCTGGTGTGGATACGCAGTATTTT
few	.	TRBV15	TRBJ2-5	CATSRDRIRQETQYF	TGTGCCACCAGCAGAGATCGGATAAGGCAAGAGACCCAGTACTTC
.	TRBD1	TRBV6-5	TRBJ2-1	CASSFAGQGHYNEQFF	TGTGCCAGCAGTTTTGCGGGACAGGGACACTACAATGAGCAGTTCTTC
few	.	TRBV7-9	TRBJ2-7	CASSLAAGVVYEQYF	TGTGCCAGCAGCTTAGCGGCAGGGGTGGTGTACGAGCAGTACTTC
many	TRBD1	TRBV5-6	TRBJ2-7	CASSLVQGAIYEQYF	TGTGCCAGCAGCTTGGTACAGGGGGCTATCTACGAGCAGTACTTC
many	.	TRBV5-1	TRBJ2-5	CASSLGQAQETQYF	TGTGCCAGCAGTTTAGGTCAGGCCCAAGAGACCCAGTACTTC
few	.	TRBV12-3/TRBV12-4	TRBJ2-6	CASSLSGGANVLTF	TGTGCCAGCAGTTTAAGCGGGGGGGCCAACGTCCTGACTTTC
many	TRBD2	TRBV20-1	TRBJ2-3	CSARDSLAGDTQYF	TGCAGTGCTAGAGATAGCCTAGCGGGAGATACGCAGTATTTT
few	TRBD1	TRBV20-1	TRBJ1-2	CSARTLQGRNYGYTF	TGCAGTGCTAGAACGCTACAGGGGCGAAACTATGGCTACACCTTC
few	.	TRBV7-9	TRBJ2-3	CASSSIGDTQYF	TGTGCCAGCAGCTCCATTGGGGATACGCAGTATTTT
.	.	TRBV7-9	TRBJ1-2	CASSRTSGDGGYTF	TGTGCCAGCAGCCGAACTTCAGGGGATGGTGGCTACACCTTC
.	TRBD1	TRBV25-1	TRBJ2-2	CASSEYKGAAGELFF	TGTGCCAGCAGTGAATATAAGGGGGCGGCCGGGGAGCTGTTTTTT
.	.	TRBV10-3	TRBJ2-5	CAIRGGERETQYF	TGTGCCATCAGGGGGGGCGAACGAGAGACCCAGTACTTC
few	TRBD2	TRBV12-3/TRBV12-4	TRBJ2-7	CASSLSSGGLSSYEQYF	TGTGCCAGCAGTTTGTCTAGCGGGGGGCTGAGCTCCTACGAGCAGTACTTC
.	TRBD2	TRBV6-6	TRBJ2-7	CASRVGGDEQYF	TGTGCCAGCAGAGTTGGGGGGGACGAGCAGTACTTC